Below are 19 T cell receptor beta chains sequenced from a single sample in a study of shared clonotypes between healthy human individuals. Profiled with immunoSEQ multiplex PCR; TCRdb holds only in-frame clones, not every one. The table has around 1 million clones, approximately 76% seen once. The sample was memory CD4+ T cells sorted from blood. The subset here: CD45RA-negative fraction. The receptors here all came from a man between 18 and 35 years old in good health.

The DNA for the CDR3 is TGCGCCAGCAGCTTACCGGTAGCCGGGGGGGAGCAGTACTTC. It translates to CASSLPVAGGEQYF. The gene calls are TRBV5-1 and TRBJ2-7, with 7 bases aligning to TRBD2. After removal of 2 bases from V and 7 bases from J, the junction contained 9 bases not matched to a gene. Per the germline V gene, CDR1 is SGHRS and CDR2 is YFSETQ. The CDR3 consists of 14 residues.

V is TRBV9 and J is TRBJ2-2; D tentatively fits TRBD1 or TRBD2 (5 bases each). The CDR3 sequence is 15 residues long. CDR1 is SGDLS and CDR2 is YYNGEE in the germline V gene. The V and J ends lost 2 bases and 6 bases respectively, with 14 bases between them. The chain's CDR3 is CASSVQTGDAGELFF. In DNA form, the CDR3 reads TGTGCCAGCAGCGTTCAGACTGGGGACGCCGGGGAGCTGTTTTTT.

The chain employs TRBV4-1 and TRBJ1-4; D is unresolved. Germline V CDR1 and CDR2: MGHRA, YSYEKL. CDR3 length: 14 residues. V was pared by 5 bases and J by 1 base, with 8 bases between. The CDR3 nucleotides read TGCGCCAGCAGCTCCGAGGGAACTAATGAAAAACTGTTTTTT. Translated, it gives CASSSEGTNEKLFF.

This clone was recorded only once. The chain couples TRBV30 to TRBJ2-7; tentatively, D is TRBD1 (6 bases). Trimming removed 5 bases from V and 5 bases from J, with 10 bases in between. The germline V gene encodes CDR1 GTSNPN and CDR2 SVGIG (reference sequence). This CDR3 spans 11 amino acids. The CDR3 DNA is TGTGCCTGGGGACAGTTGGACGAGCAGTACTTC. Its translation: CAWGQLDEQYF.

The gene calls are TRBV28 and TRBJ2-5; 7 bases are shared with TRBD2. Germline CDR1 reads MDHEN; CDR2 reads SYDVKM. V dropped 7 bases and J dropped 5; count of bases not matched to a gene: 7. The CDR3 spans 13 residues. The CDR3, as DNA: TGTGCCAGCAACACGGGAGGCTTGGAGACCCAGTACTTC. As protein: CASNTGGLETQYF.

This sequence joins TRBV11-2 and TRBJ2-7, with 8 bases fitting TRBD1. CDR1 and CDR2 from the germline V gene are SGHAT and FQNNGV. The J segment lost 7 bases and the V segment lost 4 bases, leaving 3 bases of the junction unmatched. This CDR3 region has 12 residues. The CDR3 DNA is TGTGCCAGCAGCTCCCAGGGGGCTGAGCAGTACTTC. Translating gives CASSSQGAEQYF. The full variable domain, completed using reference TRBV11-2 and TRBJ2-7, is EAGVAQSPRYKIIEKRQSVAFWCNPISGHATLYWYQQILGQGPKLLIQFQNNGVVDDSQLPKDRFSAERLKGVDSTLKIQPAKLEDSAVYLCASSSQGAEQYFGPGTRLTVT.

The rearrangement links TRBV5-4 to TRBJ2-3; perhaps TRBD2 as D (6 bases). The CDR3 length is 14 residues. Trimming removed 7 bases at V and 5 bases at J, with 17 bases between. CDR1 and CDR2 from the germline V gene are SGHNT and YYREEE (reference sequence). CDR3 DNA: TGTGCCAGCCAAAGGTCGGGGGTCGGAGATACGCAGTATTTT. It specifies CASQRSGVGDTQYF.

The chain combines TRBV7-2 with TRBJ2-5, with a weak D call TRBD1 (6 bases). The V and J ends lost 5 bases and 5 bases respectively, with 18 bases between them. Germline CDR1 reads SGHTA; CDR2 reads FQGNSA. The CDR3 consists of 15 residues. The CDR3 is CASSADVRGVETQYF. The CDR3 nucleotides read TGTGCCAGCAGCGCGGACGTCAGGGGTGTGGAGACCCAGTACTTC.

This clone has at least ten counts. The same CDR3 arises from other DNA sequences in this sample as well. The rearrangement links TRBV30 to TRBJ2-4, with a tentative D call TRBD2 (6 bases). The CDR3 extends over 14 amino acids. Germline V CDR1 and CDR2: GTSNPN, SVGIG (reference sequence). Trimming shortened V by 0 bases and J by 7 bases, and 13 bases separated the two germline ends. CDR3 DNA sequence: TGTGCCTGGAGTGTACGGGGCGGGGTTAACATTCAGTACTTC. Translation gives CAWSVRGGVNIQYF.

This clone was observed a handful of times. The rearrangement joins TRBV19 to TRBJ2-4, with D perhaps matching TRBD1 (5 bases). The V end lost 6 bases, the J end lost 14 bases, and 17 bases lay between the germline ends. This CDR3 comprises 12 residues. Germline V gene lookup returns CDR1 LNHDA and CDR2 SQIVND (reference sequence). CDR3 coding DNA: TGTGCCAGTAGAGAAAGGGGCCCTAAAAAGTACTTC. Protein: CASRERGPKKYF.

Remarks on this clone: The junction differs from germline at one of its ends, possibly a read error. Different DNA sequences within this sample yield the same CDR3. J is TRBJ2-2 and V is TRBV7-7; D ambiguous. Germline V CDR1 and CDR2: SSHAT, FNYEAQ (reference sequence). CDR3 length: 13 residues. The chain's CDR3 is CASSLAGTGELFF. In DNA form, the CDR3 reads TGTGCTAGCAGCTTAGCTGGGACCGGGGAGCTGTTTTTT.

This clone was detected once. This rearrangement joins TRBV7-3 to TRBJ1-2, with D hard to call. Germline values: CDR1 SGHTA, CDR2 FQGTGA. The V gene lost 5 bases and the J gene lost 8 bases, with 18 bases spanning the gap. The CDR3 extends over 14 amino acids. Written as DNA, the CDR3 is TGTGCCAGCAGCGGACTACGGACGGTCGGAGGCTACACCTTC. Its translation: CASSGLRTVGGYTF.

The chain's CDR3 is CASSLRLGPGELFF. DNA for the CDR3: TGCGCCAGCAGCCTTCGACTAGGCCCCGGGGAGCTGTTTTTT. This chain uses TRBV4-3 with TRBJ2-2, with D perhaps TRBD2 (6 bases). There are 14 residues in the CDR3. Germline CDR1 is LGHNA and CDR2 is YSLEER. Trimming pared 4 bases from V and 6 bases from J, leaving 12 bases between.

The gene calls are TRBV7-8 and TRBJ2-3; D remains ambiguous. Germline CDR1 SGHVS, CDR2 FQNEAQ. Trimming pared 4 bases from V and 10 bases from J, leaving 12 bases between. This CDR3 contains 12 residues. The CDR3 region is CASSSVNGAQYF. The CDR3 nucleotides read TGTGCCAGCAGCTCGGTTAACGGTGCGCAGTATTTT.

On this clone itself: The same CDR3 also results from other DNA sequences found in this sample. The genes are TRBV5-4 and TRBJ2-3, with TRBD1 matching over 8 bases. The V and J ends lost 4 bases and 1 base, in that order; junction bases with no gene match: 5. The CDR3 totals 15 residues. Germline assignment: CDR1 SGHNT and CDR2 YYREEE (reference sequence). CDR3 sequence (DNA): TGTGCCAGCAGCCTTGGACAGGGCCGCACAGATACGCAGTATTTT. The encoded protein is CASSLGQGRTDTQYF.

This sequence joins TRBV27 and TRBJ2-4; 10 positions agree with TRBD2. The CDR3 consists of 14 residues. Per germline, CDR1 MNHEY and CDR2 SMNVEV (reference sequence). With V trimmed by 1 base and J by 15 bases, 9 bases remained unmatched. DNA of the CDR3: TGTGCCAGCAGTTTATTAGGCCTAGCGGGAGCGTTGTACTTC. Translation gives CASSLLGLAGALYF.

This clone showed up just a few times. The chain combines TRBV19 with TRBJ2-7; D is uncertain. This CDR3 has 14 residues. Trimming stripped 3 bases from V and 1 base from J, with 10 bases between. The V gene's germline CDR1 is LNHDA and CDR2 SQIVND (reference sequence). CDR3 DNA sequence: TGTGCCAGTAGTATTGGGGTATCGTCCTACGAGCAGTACTTC. This codes for CASSIGVSSYEQYF.

This clone was seen a handful of times. The same CDR3 is also encoded by other DNA sequences in this sample. The rearrangement uses TRBV5-6 and TRBJ2-6; D remains unclear. Trimming took off 4 bases at V and 1 base at J, with 9 bases between the two ends. Germline CDR1 and CDR2: SGHDT and YYEEEE. The CDR3 runs to 15 residues. The chain's CDR3 is CASSPLGSGANVLTF. CDR3 nucleotide sequence: TGTGCCAGCAGCCCGTTGGGGTCTGGGGCCAACGTCCTGACTTTC.

The chain carries TRBV25-1 and TRBJ1-2, with D perhaps TRBD1 (5 bases). The CDR3 is made up of 15 amino acids. Germline CDR1 is MGHDK and CDR2 is SYGVNS. V dropped 1 base and J dropped 1 base, with 10 bases sitting between them. CDR3 amino acids: CASSEFVGGNYGYTF. The CDR3 nucleotides read TGTGCCAGCAGTGAATTTGTTGGGGGTAACTATGGCTACACCTTC.